The clone carrying this T cell receptor (beta chain) was recorded many times. Antigen: not known. This CDR3 has 14 residues. CDR1 and CDR2 from the germline V gene are SGHVS and FQNEAQ. With V trimmed by 5 bases and J by 2 bases, 6 bases remained unmatched. Time point noted: persistent/refractory GD, antithyroid drugs over 5 years with positive TRAb. The TCR library was made from RNA that had been extracted from PBMCs in TRIzol. The authors built TCR beta libraries using iRepertoire HTBI primers and Arm-PCR of CDR3 regions. Per the original data handling: Looking across samples, the authors found under 75 TRBV and some 15 TRBJ segments. From the multiplex PCR reads, TCRdb called clonotypes with MiXCR, one entry per CDR3 protein. The V and J calls follow TCRdb's processing rather than the paper's. The table lists 400,000 to 500,000 distinct CDR3 sequences, roughly 23% of them singletons. The entry originates in a study of regulatory T cells in long-lasting Graves disease. Whole-study findings and limits: Favored usage of TRBV28, TRBJ1-2 and TRBJ2-5 was recorded in persistent disease.

The source of this sequence is a female donor with Graves disease. The input for sequencing was peripheral blood mononuclear cells (PBMCs), taken when the disease was refractory, from a patient treated with antithyroid drugs. The V call is TRBV7-8, the J call TRBJ2-7; 7 nucleotides agree with TRBD1. The CDR3 coding sequence is TGTGCCAGCAGCCACCCCGGGACAGCCTACGAGCAGTACTTC. Its protein is CASSHPGTAYEQYF.